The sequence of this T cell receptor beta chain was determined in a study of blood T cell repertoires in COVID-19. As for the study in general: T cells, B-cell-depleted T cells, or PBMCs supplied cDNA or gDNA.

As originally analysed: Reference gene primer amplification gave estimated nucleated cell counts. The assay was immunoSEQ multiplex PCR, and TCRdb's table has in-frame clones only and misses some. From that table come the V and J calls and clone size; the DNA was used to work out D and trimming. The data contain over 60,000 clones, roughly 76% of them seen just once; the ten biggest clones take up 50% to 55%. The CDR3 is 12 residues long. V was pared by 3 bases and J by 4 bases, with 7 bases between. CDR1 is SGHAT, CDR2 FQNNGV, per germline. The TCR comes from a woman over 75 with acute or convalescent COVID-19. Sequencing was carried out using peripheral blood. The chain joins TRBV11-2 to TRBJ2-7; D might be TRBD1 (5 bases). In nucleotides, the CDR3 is TGTGCCAGCAGCTTTGACAGATACGAGCAGTACTTC. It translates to CASSFDRYEQYF.